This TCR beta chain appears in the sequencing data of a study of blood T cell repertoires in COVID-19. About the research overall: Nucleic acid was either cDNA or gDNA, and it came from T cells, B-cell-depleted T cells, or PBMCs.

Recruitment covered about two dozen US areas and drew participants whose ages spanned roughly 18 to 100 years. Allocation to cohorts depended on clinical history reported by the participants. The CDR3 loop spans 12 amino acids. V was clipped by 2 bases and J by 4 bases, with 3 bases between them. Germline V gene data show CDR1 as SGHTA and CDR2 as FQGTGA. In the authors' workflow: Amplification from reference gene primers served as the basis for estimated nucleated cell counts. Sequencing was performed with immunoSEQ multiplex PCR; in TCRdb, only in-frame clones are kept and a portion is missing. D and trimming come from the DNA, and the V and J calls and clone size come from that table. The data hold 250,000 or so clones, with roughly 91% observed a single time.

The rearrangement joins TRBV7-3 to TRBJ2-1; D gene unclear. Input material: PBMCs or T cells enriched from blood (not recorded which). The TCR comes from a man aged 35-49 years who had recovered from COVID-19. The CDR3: CASSLRYNEQFF. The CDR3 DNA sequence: TGTGCCAGCAGCTTACGGTACAATGAGCAGTTCTTC.